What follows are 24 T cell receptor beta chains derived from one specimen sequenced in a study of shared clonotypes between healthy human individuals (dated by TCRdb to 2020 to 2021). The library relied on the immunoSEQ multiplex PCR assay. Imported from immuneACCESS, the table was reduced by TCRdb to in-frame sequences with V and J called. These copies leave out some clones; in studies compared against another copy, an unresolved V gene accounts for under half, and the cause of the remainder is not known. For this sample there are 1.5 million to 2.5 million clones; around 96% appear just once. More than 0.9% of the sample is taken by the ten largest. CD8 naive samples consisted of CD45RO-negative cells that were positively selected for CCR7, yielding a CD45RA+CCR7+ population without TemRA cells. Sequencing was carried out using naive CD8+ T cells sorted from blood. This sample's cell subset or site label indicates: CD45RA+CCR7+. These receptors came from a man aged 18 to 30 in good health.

CDR3 DNA sequence: TGTGCCAGCAGATATTCCGGACAGGCAAATTCACCCCTCCACTTT. Its translation: CASRYSGQANSPLHF. V usage is TRBV6-5 and J usage is TRBJ1-6, with TRBD1 matching 7 bases. V shed 6 bases, J shed 7 bases, and the junction held 9 bases outside the gene matches. The CDR3 runs to 15 residues. Germline loops: CDR1 MNHEY, CDR2 SVGAGI.

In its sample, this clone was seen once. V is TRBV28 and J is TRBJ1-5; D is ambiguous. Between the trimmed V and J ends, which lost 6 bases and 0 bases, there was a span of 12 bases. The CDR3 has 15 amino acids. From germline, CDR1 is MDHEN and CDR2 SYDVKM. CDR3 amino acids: CASSFLSNSNQPQHF. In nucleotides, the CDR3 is TGTGCCAGCAGCTTCCTCAGTAATAGCAATCAGCCCCAGCATTTT.

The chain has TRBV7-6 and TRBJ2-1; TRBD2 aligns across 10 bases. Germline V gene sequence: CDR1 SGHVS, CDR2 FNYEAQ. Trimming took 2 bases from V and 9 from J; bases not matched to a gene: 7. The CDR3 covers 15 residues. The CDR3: CASSLRLAGVLEQFF. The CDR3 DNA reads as TGTGCCAGCAGCTTACGTCTAGCGGGAGTACTTGAGCAGTTCTTC.

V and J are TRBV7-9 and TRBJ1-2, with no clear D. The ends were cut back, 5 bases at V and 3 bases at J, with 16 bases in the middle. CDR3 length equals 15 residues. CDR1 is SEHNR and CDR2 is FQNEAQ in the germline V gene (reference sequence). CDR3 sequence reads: CASSLKAPRDYGYTF. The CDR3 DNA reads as TGTGCCAGCAGCCTCAAGGCTCCTAGAGACTATGGCTACACCTTC.

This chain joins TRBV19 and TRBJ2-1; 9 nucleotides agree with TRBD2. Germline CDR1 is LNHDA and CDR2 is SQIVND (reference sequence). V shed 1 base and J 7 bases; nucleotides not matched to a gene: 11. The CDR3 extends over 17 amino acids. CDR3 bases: TGTGCCAGTAGTATAGGAGGCGTGGCGGGAGGGCCGAATGAGCAGTTCTTC. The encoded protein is CASSIGGVAGGPNEQFF.

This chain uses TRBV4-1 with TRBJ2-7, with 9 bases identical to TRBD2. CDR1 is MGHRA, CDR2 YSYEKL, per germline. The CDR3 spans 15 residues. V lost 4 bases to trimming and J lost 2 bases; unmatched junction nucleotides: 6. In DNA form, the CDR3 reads TGCGCCAGCAGCCTCCGGACTAGCGCTACCTACGAGCAGTACTTC. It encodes CASSLRTSATYEQYF.

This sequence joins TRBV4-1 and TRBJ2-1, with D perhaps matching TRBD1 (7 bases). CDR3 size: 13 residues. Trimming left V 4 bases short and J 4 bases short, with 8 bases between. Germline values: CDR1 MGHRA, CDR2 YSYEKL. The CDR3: CASSPGGYNEQFF. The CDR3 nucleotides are TGCGCCAGCAGCCCAGGGGGGTACAATGAGCAGTTCTTC.

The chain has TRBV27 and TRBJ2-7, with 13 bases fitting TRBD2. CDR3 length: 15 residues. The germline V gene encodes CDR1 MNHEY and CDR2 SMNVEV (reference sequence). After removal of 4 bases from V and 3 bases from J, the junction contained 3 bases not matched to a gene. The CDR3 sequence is CASSWTSGRDYEQYF. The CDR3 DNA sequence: TGTGCCAGCAGTTGGACTAGCGGGAGAGACTACGAGCAGTACTTC.

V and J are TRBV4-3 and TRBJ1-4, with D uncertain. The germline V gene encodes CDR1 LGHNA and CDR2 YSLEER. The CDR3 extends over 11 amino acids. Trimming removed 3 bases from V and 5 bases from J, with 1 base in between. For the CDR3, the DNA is TGCGCCAGCAGCCAGAATGAAAAACTGTTTTTT. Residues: CASSQNEKLFF.

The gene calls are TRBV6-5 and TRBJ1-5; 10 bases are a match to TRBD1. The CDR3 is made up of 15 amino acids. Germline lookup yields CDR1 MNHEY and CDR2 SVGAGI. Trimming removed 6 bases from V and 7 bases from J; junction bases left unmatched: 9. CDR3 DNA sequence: TGTGCCAGCAGCACTGGGACAGGGGAGGGACAGCCCCAGCATTTT. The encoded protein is CASSTGTGEGQPQHF.

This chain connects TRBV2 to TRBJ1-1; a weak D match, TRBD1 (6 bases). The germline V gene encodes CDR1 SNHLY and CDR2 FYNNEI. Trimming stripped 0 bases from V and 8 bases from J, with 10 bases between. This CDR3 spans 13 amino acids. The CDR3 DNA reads TGTGCCAGCAGTGAAGCAGGCGGGGGCGAAGCTTTCTTT. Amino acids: CASSEAGGGEAFF.

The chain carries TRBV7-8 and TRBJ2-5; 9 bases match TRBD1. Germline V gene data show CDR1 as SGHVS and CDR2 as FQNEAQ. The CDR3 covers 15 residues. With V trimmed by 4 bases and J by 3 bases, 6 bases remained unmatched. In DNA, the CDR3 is TGTGCCAGCAGCTCACCGGGACAGGGAAAAGAGACCCAGTACTTC. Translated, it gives CASSSPGQGKETQYF. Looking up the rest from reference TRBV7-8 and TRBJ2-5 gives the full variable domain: GAGVSQSPRYKVAKRGQDVALRCDPISGHVSLFWYQQALGQGPEFLTYFQNEAQLDKSGLPSDRFFAERPEGSVSTLKIQRTQQEDSAVYLCASSSPGQGKETQYFGPGTRLLVL.

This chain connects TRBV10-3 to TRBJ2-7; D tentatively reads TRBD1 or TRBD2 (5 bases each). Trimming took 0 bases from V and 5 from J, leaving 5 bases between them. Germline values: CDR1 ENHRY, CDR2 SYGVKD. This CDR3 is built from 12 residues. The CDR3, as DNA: TGTGCCATCAGTGAGTCGGGGGACGAGCAGTACTTC. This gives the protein CAISESGDEQYF.

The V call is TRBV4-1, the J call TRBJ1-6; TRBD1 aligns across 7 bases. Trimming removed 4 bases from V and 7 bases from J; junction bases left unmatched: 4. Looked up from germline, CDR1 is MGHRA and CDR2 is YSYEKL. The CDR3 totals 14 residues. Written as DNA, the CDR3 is TGCGCCAGCAGCCCATGGGACAGCAATTCACCCCTCCACTTT. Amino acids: CASSPWDSNSPLHF.

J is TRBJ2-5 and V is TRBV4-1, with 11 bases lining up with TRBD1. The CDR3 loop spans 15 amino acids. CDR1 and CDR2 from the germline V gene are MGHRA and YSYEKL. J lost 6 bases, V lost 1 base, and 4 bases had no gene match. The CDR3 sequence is CASSQGTGGVKTQYF. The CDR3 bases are TGCGCCAGCAGCCAAGGGACAGGGGGCGTGAAGACCCAGTACTTC.

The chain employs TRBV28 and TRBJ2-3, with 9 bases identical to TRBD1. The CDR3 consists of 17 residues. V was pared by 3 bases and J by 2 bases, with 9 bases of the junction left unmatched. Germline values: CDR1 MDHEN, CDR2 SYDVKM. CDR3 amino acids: CASSLVLGDRDTDTQYF. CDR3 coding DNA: TGTGCCAGCAGTTTGGTGTTGGGGGACAGGGACACAGATACGCAGTATTTT. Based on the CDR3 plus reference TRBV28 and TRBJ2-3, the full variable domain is DVKVTQSSRYLVKRTGEKVFLECVQDMDHENMFWYRQDPGLGLRLIYFSYDVKMKEKGDIPEGYSVSREKKERFSLILESASTNQTSMYLCASSLVLGDRDTDTQYFGPGTRLTVL.

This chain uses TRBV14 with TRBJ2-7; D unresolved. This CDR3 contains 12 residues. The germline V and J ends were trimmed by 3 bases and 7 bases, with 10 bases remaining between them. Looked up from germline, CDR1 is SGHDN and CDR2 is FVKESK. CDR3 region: CASSHEFGEQYF. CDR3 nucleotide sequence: TGTGCCAGCAGCCACGAGTTCGGGGAGCAGTACTTC.

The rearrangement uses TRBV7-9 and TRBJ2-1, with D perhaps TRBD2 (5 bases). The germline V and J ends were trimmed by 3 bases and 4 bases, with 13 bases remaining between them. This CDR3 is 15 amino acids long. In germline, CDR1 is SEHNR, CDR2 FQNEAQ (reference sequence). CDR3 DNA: TGTGCCAGCAGCTTTCAGGCGGGTACTTACAATGAGCAGTTCTTC. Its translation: CASSFQAGTYNEQFF.

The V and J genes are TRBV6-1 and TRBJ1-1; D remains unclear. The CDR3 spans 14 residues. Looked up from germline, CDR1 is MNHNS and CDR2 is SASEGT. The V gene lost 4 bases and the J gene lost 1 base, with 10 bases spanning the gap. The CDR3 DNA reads TGTGCCAGCAGTGTCAAGGACGGGAACACTGAAGCTTTCTTT. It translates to CASSVKDGNTEAFF.

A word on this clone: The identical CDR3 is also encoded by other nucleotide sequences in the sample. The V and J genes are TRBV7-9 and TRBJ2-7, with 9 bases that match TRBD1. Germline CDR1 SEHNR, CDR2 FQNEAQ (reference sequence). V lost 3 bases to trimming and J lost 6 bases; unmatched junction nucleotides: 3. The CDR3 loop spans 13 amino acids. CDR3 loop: CASSLGTGSEQYF. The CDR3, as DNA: TGTGCCAGCAGCTTGGGGACAGGGTCCGAGCAGTACTTC. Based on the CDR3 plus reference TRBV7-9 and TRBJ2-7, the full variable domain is DTGVSQNPRHKITKRGQNVTFRCDPISEHNRLYWYRQTLGQGPEFLTYFQNEAQLEKSRLLSDRFSAERPKGSFSTLEIQRTEQGDSAMYLCASSLGTGSEQYFGPGTRLTVT.

CDR3 nucleotide sequence: TGTGCCTGGACCCTAGGACAGGGGAGTACTGAAGCTTTCTTT. It is translated as CAWTLGQGSTEAFF. The chain has TRBV30 and TRBJ1-1; 9 bases are shared with TRBD1. V shed 4 bases, J shed 5 bases, and the junction held 8 bases outside the gene matches. The CDR3 covers 14 residues. The germline CDR1 and CDR2 sequences are GTSNPN and SVGIG (reference sequence).

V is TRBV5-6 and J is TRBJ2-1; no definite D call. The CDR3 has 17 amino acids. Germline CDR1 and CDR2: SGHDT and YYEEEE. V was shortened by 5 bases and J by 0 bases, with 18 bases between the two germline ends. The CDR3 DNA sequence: TGTGCCAGCAGTTCCGACTTCAATCTTGGCTCCTACAATGAGCAGTTCTTC. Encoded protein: CASSSDFNLGSYNEQFF.

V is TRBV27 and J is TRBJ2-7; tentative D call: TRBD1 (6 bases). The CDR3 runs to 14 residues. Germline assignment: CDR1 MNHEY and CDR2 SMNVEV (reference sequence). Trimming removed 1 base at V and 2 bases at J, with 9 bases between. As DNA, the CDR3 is TGTGCCAGCAGTTTATTGGGGGCGGCCTACGAGCAGTACTTC. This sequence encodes CASSLLGAAYEQYF.

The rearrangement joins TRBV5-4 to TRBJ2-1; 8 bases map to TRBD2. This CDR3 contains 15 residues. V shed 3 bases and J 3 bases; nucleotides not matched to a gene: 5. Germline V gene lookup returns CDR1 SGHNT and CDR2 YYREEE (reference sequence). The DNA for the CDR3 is TGTGCCAGCAGCTACTCGGGACTAGACTACAATGAGCAGTTCTTC. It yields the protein CASSYSGLDYNEQFF. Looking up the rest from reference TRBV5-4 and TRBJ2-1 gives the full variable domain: ETGVTQSPTHLIKTRGQQVTLRCSSQSGHNTVSWYQQALGQGPQFIFQYYREEENGRGNFPPRFSGLQFPNYSSELNVNALELDDSALYLCASSYSGLDYNEQFFGPGTRLTVL.